Included here is one T cell receptor (beta chain) sequence, with context. What this receptor recognizes is not known. No base quality information exists; no much larger clone differs at one position. Collaborating institutions collected whole blood in K2EDTA tubes following their own protocols. For TCRbeta analysis, collaborators shipped samples as frozen whole blood, isolated PBMCs, or DNA extracted from either of those sample types. This entry comes from a study of blood T cell repertoires in COVID-19 (TCRdb year 2020). Background on the whole study: Collaborator samples came from the United States, Italy and Spain and covered acute and convalescent phases of COVID-19. The repertoires were released in a freely available public database intended as a resource for research on the immune response to SARS-CoV-2. The prospective study material was composed of cDNA or gDNA derived from T cells, B-cell-depleted T cells, or PBMCs. Samples came from the ongoing ImmuneRACE study (first 160 participants) plus 1,254 subjects from 6 global collaborators. Where available, HLA class I and class II types were obtained from metadata supplied by the sample provider rather than from assay-based typing. Subjects who had been exposed to COVID-19, were actively infected with it, or had recovered from it provided the deeply sampled blood TCRbeta repertoires that made up the dataset. The sample metadata nearly always contained a de-identified subject ID, COVID-19 status, age in years and sex. Paper-wide results and their limitations: How much clinical and demographic metadata was included differed by source and by participant, and the metadata was provided uncurated.

V is cut back by 10 bases and J by 1 base, with 8 bases in the junction unmatched. CDR3 length: 14 amino acids, cysteine to phenylalanine. Only the CDR3 portion is preserved as DNA: 42 bases, with reading frame beginning at the first base. CDR1 and CDR2 were assigned from the germline V gene (reference sequence) as LNHDA and SQIVND. TCRbeta CDR3 regions were amplified from genomic DNA using the immunoSEQ Assay, a bias-controlled multiplex PCR. Per the authors' processing: Within the assay, amplification of reference gene primers was used to estimate how many nucleated cells each sample contained. To quantify the absolute abundance of each unique TCRbeta CDR3 rearrangement, sequence reads were collapsed and filtered. Productive Simpson clonality was computed per sample as the square root of Simpson's diversity index over productive rearrangements. TCRdb's version of the immuneACCESS table is confined to in-frame rearrangements and falls short of the full clone set. An unresolved V gene accounts for under half of the shortfall where checked; the remainder is of unknown origin. V, J and clone size are those of that table, while D and trimming were read from the DNA. The sample includes tens of thousands of clones, with approximately 84% observed a single time. The leading ten clones occupy 10% to 15% of the sample.

The source is a human donor in a cohort sampled during active COVID-19. The sequenced sample was peripheral blood. The chain is assembled from TRBV19 and TRBJ2-5; the central 8 bases match TRBD2. Read as DNA, the sequence is TGTGCCATCTCGAGCGGGGGCCCCCAAGAGACCCAGTACTTC. This gives the protein CAISSGGPQETQYF.